These 20 T cell receptor beta chains were all obtained from the same sample, sequenced in a study of tumor and adjacent non-tumor tissue in lung cancer. This sample's RNA came from whole unsorted tissue. This non-tumor lung sample came from over 3 cm beyond the tumor edge. TCRbeta libraries were built with three rounds of nested PCR, modified from ARM-PCR. MiXCR, run by TCRdb on the multiplex PCR reads, gives a single entry per CDR3 protein. Here the sample spans roughly 45,000 distinct CDR3 sequences, 60% being singletons. The sequenced sample was distant non-tumor lung tissue. Receptors were obtained from a man in his fifties with non-small cell lung cancer.

On this clonotype: No conserved phenylalanine or tryptophan is present at the end of the CDR3, so a read error is the likely explanation. The DNA is omitted, as the CDR3 cannot be located on it reliably, and the CDR3 follows TCRdb's listing. The chain combines TRBV6-6 with TRBJ1-1. Germline CDR1 is MNHNY and CDR2 is SVGAGI (reference sequence). Including both end residues, the CDR3 is 11 amino acids long. The CDR3 here is CASKMNTESFL.

As concerns this clonotype: A much larger clonotype is one base distant, so this may be a read error. CDR3 coding DNA: TGTGTCAGCAGCCTCGGGGAGGGGTCAGTGGCCAACGTCCTGACTTTC. This encodes CVSSLGEGSVANVLTF. This chain links TRBV14 with TRBJ2-6, with 7 nucleotides matching TRBD2. CDR1 is SGHDN and CDR2 is FVKESK in the germline V gene. There are 16 residues in the CDR3.

As regards this clonotype: At one end the junction does not follow the germline gene, possibly because of a read error. As DNA, the CDR3 is TGCGCCAGTAGCCAAGGGCACTACCCGGGGGAGACCCAGTACTTC. It encodes CASSQGHYPGETQYF. This chain connects TRBV4-1 to TRBJ2-5, with D perhaps matching TRBD2 (5 bases). Germline CDR1 and CDR2: MGHRA and YSYEKL. The CDR3 loop spans 15 amino acids.

As regards this clonotype: At one boundary the junction diverges from the germline segment, which might be a read error. This sequence joins TRBV29-1 and TRBJ2-1, with TRBD1 matching over 9 bases. This CDR3 is 12 amino acids long. Germline values: CDR1 SQVTM, CDR2 ANQGSEA. CDR3 loop: CSTGTGIHEQFF. The CDR3 region has the DNA TGCAGCACCGGGACAGGGATTCATGAGCAGTTTTTC.

This clonotype appeared a few times. A read error is possible here, since a much larger clone lies one base away. This chain uses TRBV29-1 with TRBJ2-1; D remains unclear. The CDR3 is made up of 11 amino acids. Germline assignment: CDR1 SQVTM and CDR2 ANQGSEA. In nucleotides, the CDR3 is TGCAGCGTTATAAGGACGAATGAGCGGTTCTTC. Its protein is CSVIRTNERFF.

This clonotype turned up a few times. This sequence may be a read error, since a much larger clone differs from it by one base. V usage is TRBV6-1 and J usage is TRBJ1-5, with TRBD1 matching over 9 bases. The CDR3 length is 15 residues. Germline V gives CDR1 MNHNS, CDR2 SASEGT. The trim removed 6 bases at V and 1 base at J, leaving 4 bases unmatched. CDR3 DNA sequence: TGTGCCAGCAGCGTCGGACAGGGGAGCAATCAGCCCCAGCATTTT. Translation gives CASSVGQGSNQPQHF.

The chain uses TRBV7-9 and TRBJ1-1; D is unresolved. Germline V CDR1 and CDR2: SEHNR, FQNEAQ (reference sequence). The CDR3 loop spans 13 amino acids. Trimming cost V 5 bases and J 1 base, with 8 bases left between them. CDR3 nucleotide sequence: TGTGCCAGCAGCCCTAATAGGAACACTGAAGCTTTCTTT. Translated, it gives CASSPNRNTEAFF.

Concerning this clonotype: The germline gene is not matched at one end of the junction; a read error may be the cause. J is TRBJ2-5 and V is TRBV29-1, with 7 bases aligning to TRBD1. The CDR3 is made up of 14 amino acids. Per the germline V gene, CDR1 is SQVTM and CDR2 is ANQGSEA. In DNA, the CDR3 is TGCATCGGTGATACAGGGACAGACCAAGAGGCCCAGTACTTC. This encodes CIGDTGTDQEAQYF. The full variable domain, rest sourced from reference TRBV29-1 and TRBJ2-5, is SAVISQKPSRDICQRGTSLTIQCQVDSQVTMMFWYRQQPGQSLTLIATANQGSEATYESGFVIDKFPISRPNLTFSTLTVSNMSPEDSSIYLCIGDTGTDQEAQYFGPGTRLLVL.

With regard to this clonotype: A junction end diverges from the germline sequence, so it may reflect a read error. V is TRBV29-1 and J is TRBJ2-3, with D tentatively TRBD1 (6 bases). The CDR3 is made up of 14 amino acids. CDR1 is SQVTM and CDR2 is ANQGSEA in the germline V gene. CDR3 region: CSVAQGLFTDTQYF. The DNA for the CDR3 is TGCAGCGTTGCCCAGGGGCTTTTCACAGATACGCAGTATTTC.

The chain couples TRBV11-2 to TRBJ2-6; possible D gene TRBD1, 6 bases. Germline V gives CDR1 SGHAT, CDR2 FQNNGV. The CDR3 has 17 amino acids. The V gene lost 2 bases and the J gene lost 0 bases, with 11 bases spanning the gap. CDR3 in amino acids: CASSLPLDSSGANVLTF. The CDR3 nucleotides read TGTGCCAGCAGCTTACCCCTGGACAGCTCTGGGGCCAACGTCCTGACTTTC.

This clonotype appeared many times. This rearrangement joins TRBV12-3 or TRBV12-4 to TRBJ2-7; 7 nucleotides line up with TRBD2. The CDR3 is 17 amino acids. V shed 5 bases, J shed 6 bases, and the junction held 19 bases outside the gene matches. CDR3 nucleotide sequence: TGTGCCAGCAGTCCTCAGAGTTCCTGGACTAGGTTTTCCGAGCAGTACTTC. Translated, it gives CASSPQSSWTRFSEQYF.

CDR3 sequence reads: CASSLAVQGESSYNSPLHF. CDR3 sequence (DNA): TGCGCCAGCAGCTTGGCCGTGCAGGGTGAGAGCTCCTATAATTCACCCCTCCACTTT. The gene calls are TRBV5-1 and TRBJ1-6; D perhaps matches TRBD1 (5 bases). The CDR3 loop spans 19 amino acids. Trimming removed 0 bases at V and 0 bases at J, with 16 bases between. CDR1 and CDR2 from the germline V gene are SGHRS and YFSETQ.

As for this clonotype: Germline and junction disagree at one end, which may indicate a read error. V is TRBV11-2 and J is TRBJ2-7, with D possibly being TRBD1 (6 bases). CDR1 is SGHAT and CDR2 is FQNNGV in the germline V gene. The CDR3 is 15 residues long. CDR3 in DNA: TGTGCCAGCAGCTTTAGCAAGACAGGCTCCTACGAGCGGTACTTC. Encoded protein: CASSFSKTGSYERYF.

Remarks on this clonotype: A much larger clone differs from this one at a single base, so this may be a read error. The genes are TRBV19 and TRBJ2-1; TRBD2 might be the D (6 bases). This CDR3 region has 14 residues. Germline-derived CDR1 and CDR2 are LNHDA and SQIVND (reference sequence). V gave up 11 bases and J gave up 8 bases, with 22 bases separating them. CDR3 region: CAASPEGGTDEQFF. CDR3 nucleotide sequence: TGTGCCGCCAGTCCAGAGGGAGGCACGGATGAGCAGTTCTTC. Using reference TRBV19 and TRBJ2-1 for the parts outside the CDR3, the full variable domain is DGGITQSPKYLFRKEGQNVTLSCEQNLNHDAMYWYRQDPGQGLRLIYYSQIVNDFQKGDIAEGYSVSREKKESFPLTVTSAQKNPTAFYLCAASPEGGTDEQFFGPGTRLTVL.

About this clonotype itself: A much more abundant neighbour one base away suggests this may be a read error. V gene TRBV4-1 combines with J gene TRBJ2-6, with D uncertain. Germline loops: CDR1 MGHRA, CDR2 YSYEKL. The CDR3 contains 14 residues. The ends were cut back, 6 bases at V and 3 bases at J, with 9 bases in the middle. The CDR3 DNA reads as TGCGCCAGCAGGAAGTTGTATGGGGCCAACGTCCTGACTTTC. Translating it yields CASRKLYGANVLTF.

In the case of this clonotype: A much larger clonotype is one base distant, so this may be a read error. This chain joins TRBV20-1 and TRBJ2-7, with 10 bases that match TRBD2. Trimming at V came to 8 bases and at J to 4 bases, leaving 14 bases not matched to a gene. Germline V gene sequence: CDR1 DFQATT, CDR2 SNEGSKA (reference sequence). This CDR3 spans 15 amino acids. CDR3: CSTAAGGRGGYEQYF. The CDR3 DNA reads TGCAGTACCGCAGCGGGGGGGCGAGGAGGATACGAGCAGTACTTC.

This clonotype was picked up a small number of times. A much larger clone lies a single base off, so this may be a read error. The chain employs TRBV6-1 and TRBJ2-5; TRBD2 aligns across 7 bases. Germline lookup yields CDR1 MNHNS and CDR2 SASEGT. The CDR3 totals 16 residues. The CDR3 DNA is TGTGCCAGCAGCCTATCCTTAGCGGGCTCCCAAGAGGCCCAGTACTTC. Residues: CASSLSLAGSQEAQYF.

This clonotype was seen ten or more times. V is TRBV12-3 or TRBV12-4 and J is TRBJ2-2; D gene uncertain. The CDR3 totals 16 residues. V was trimmed by 2 bases and J by 2 bases, leaving 12 bases between them. In DNA, the CDR3 is TGTGCCAGCAGTTTAAATAGGGCAGCTAACACCGGGGAGCTGTTTTTT. This gives the protein CASSLNRAANTGELFF.

The V call is TRBV28, the J call TRBJ2-7; 11 bases fit TRBD2. V shed 3 bases and J 2 bases; nucleotides not matched to a gene: 3. Germline CDR1 MDHEN, CDR2 SYDVKM. The CDR3 extends over 15 amino acids. The CDR3 is CASSLTSGTAYEQYF. CDR3 DNA sequence: TGTGCCAGCAGTTTGACTAGCGGGACCGCCTACGAGCAGTACTTC.

In its sample, this clonotype was seen a few times. V and J are TRBV7-9 and TRBJ2-7; 8 nucleotides align to TRBD1. Trimming cost V 5 bases and J 6 bases; bases outside gene matches: 15. This CDR3 is 16 amino acids long. Germline V gene data show CDR1 as SEHNR and CDR2 as FQNEAQ (reference sequence). In DNA, the CDR3 is TGTGCCAGCAGCCCGCCGGACAGGGTGAGGGGTAGCGAGCAGTACTTC. It codes for CASSPPDRVRGSEQYF.